This T cell receptor (beta chain) was observed in a study of T cell responses to AZD1222 COVID-19 vaccine. General study points: Donor demographics were predominantly white British with a female majority; clonal diversity may be underestimated. Reports say nearly half of spike-specific TCRs go after unmutated variant regions.

Libraries were prepared by immunoSEQ multiplex PCR; TCRdb keeps only in-frame clonotypes and omits some of them. The sample has about 170,000 clones, roughly 92% seen once. Concerning this clone itself: As yet, its antigen is unknown.

The sample here was peripheral blood, taken on day 0 of AZD1222 vaccination. This TCR was recovered from an adult in good health.

This CDR3 reads CASSWGQPKEKLFF. The CDR3 nucleotides read TGTGCCAGCAGTTGGGGACAACCAAAGGAAAAACTGTTTTTT. V gene TRBV6-5 combines with J gene TRBJ1-4, with a tentative D call TRBD1 (6 bases). V was trimmed by 4 bases and J by 8 bases, leaving 14 bases between them. This CDR3 contains 14 residues. Germline V gene sequence: CDR1 MNHEY, CDR2 SVGAGI.